The present entry profiles one T cell receptor (beta chain) with its context. Time point meaning: blood 4 weeks post-SBRT, at nephrectomy. Documented treatment: 15 Gy SBRT to primary tumor, nephrectomy 4 weeks later. The CDR3 totals 11 residues. In germline, CDR1 is SNHLY, CDR2 FYNNEI. Trimming left V 0 bases short and J 14 bases short, with 10 bases between. Using immunoSEQ multiplex PCR, the repertoire was profiled, and TCRdb retains in-frame clones only, with some absent. The top ten hold 11% of the sample, which has 150,000 or so clones, about 87% seen once. The data belong to a study of radiation and T cells in renal cell carcinoma.

The source material was blood, sampled from a patient whose treatment included radiotherapy and nephrectomy. The chain is built from TRBV2 and TRBJ1-1; D ambiguous. The source of this sequence is a woman between 50 and 59 years old with renal cell carcinoma. In DNA, the CDR3 is TGTGCCAGCAGTGAAGCGCGAGGATACTTCTTT. It yields the protein CASSEARGYFF.